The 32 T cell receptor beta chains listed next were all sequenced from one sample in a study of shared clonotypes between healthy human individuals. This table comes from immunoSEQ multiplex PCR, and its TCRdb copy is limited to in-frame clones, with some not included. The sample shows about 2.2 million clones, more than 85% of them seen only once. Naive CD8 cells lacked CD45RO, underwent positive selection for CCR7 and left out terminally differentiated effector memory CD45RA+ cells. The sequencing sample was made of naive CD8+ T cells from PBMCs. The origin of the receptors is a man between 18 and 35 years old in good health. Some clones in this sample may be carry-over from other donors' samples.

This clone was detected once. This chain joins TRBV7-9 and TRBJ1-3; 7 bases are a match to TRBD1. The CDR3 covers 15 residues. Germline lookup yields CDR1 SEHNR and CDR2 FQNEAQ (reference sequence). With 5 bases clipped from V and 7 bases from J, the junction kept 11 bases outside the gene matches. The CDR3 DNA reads TGTGCCAGCAGCACCACGACAGGGCTTTGGAACACCATATATTTT. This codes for CASSTTTGLWNTIYF.

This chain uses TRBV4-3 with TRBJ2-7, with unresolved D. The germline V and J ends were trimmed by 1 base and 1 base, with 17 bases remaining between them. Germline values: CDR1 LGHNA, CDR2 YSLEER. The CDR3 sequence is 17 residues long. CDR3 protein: CASSQGLEGPPSYEQYF. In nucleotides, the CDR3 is TGCGCCAGCAGCCAAGGGCTGGAAGGTCCACCTTCCTACGAGCAGTACTTC.

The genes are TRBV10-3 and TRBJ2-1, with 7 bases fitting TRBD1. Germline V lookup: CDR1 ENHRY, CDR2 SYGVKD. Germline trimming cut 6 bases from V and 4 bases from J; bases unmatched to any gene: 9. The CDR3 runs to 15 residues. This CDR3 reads CAIRGTLDRYNEQFF. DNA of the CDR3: TGTGCCATCAGAGGCACCCTGGACAGGTACAATGAGCAGTTCTTC.

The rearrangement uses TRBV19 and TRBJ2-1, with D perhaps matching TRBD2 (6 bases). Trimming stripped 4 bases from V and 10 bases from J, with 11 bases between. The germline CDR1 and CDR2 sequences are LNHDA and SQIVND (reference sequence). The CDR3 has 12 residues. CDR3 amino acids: CASSTHREEQFF. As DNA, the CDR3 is TGTGCCAGTAGTACCCACCGGGAGGAGCAGTTCTTC.

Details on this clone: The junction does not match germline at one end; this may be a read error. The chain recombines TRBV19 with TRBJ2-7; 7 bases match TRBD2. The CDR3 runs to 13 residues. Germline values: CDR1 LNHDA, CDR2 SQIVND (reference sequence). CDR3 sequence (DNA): TGTGCCAGTAGTACCATCCGGGGGGACCCAAAGGGCTTC. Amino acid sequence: CASSTIRGDPKGF.

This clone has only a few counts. The CDR3 reads CASSLDERENTEAFF. CDR3 nucleotide sequence: TGTGCCAGCAGCTTAGATGAGCGAGAGAACACTGAAGCTTTCTTT. The rearrangement joins TRBV7-9 to TRBJ1-1, with D hard to call. Germline V gives CDR1 SEHNR, CDR2 FQNEAQ (reference sequence). The germline V and J ends were trimmed by 1 base and 1 base, with 10 bases remaining between them. The CDR3 covers 15 residues. Full variable domain (remainder filled in from reference TRBV7-9 and TRBJ1-1): DTGVSQNPRHKITKRGQNVTFRCDPISEHNRLYWYRQTLGQGPEFLTYFQNEAQLEKSRLLSDRFSAERPKGSFSTLEIQRTEQGDSAMYLCASSLDERENTEAFFGQGTRLTVV.

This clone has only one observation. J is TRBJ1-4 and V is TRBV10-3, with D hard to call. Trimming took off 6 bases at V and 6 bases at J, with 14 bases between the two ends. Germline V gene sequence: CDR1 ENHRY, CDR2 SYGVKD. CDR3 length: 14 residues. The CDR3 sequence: CAISPVLDYEKLFF. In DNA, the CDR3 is TGTGCCATCAGCCCAGTGTTGGACTATGAAAAACTGTTTTTT.

The CDR3 DNA follows: TGTGCCAGCAGTTCACGGACAGCGAAAGAGACCCAGTACTTC. Its protein is CASSSRTAKETQYF. The chain links TRBV6-1 to TRBJ2-5; D is perhaps TRBD1 (6 bases). The length of the CDR3 is 14 residues. Looked up from germline, CDR1 is MNHNS and CDR2 is SASEGT. V lost 5 bases and J lost 3, with 13 bases in between.

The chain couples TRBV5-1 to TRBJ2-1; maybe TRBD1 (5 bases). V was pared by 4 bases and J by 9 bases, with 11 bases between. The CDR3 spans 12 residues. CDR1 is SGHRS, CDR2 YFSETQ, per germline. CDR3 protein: CASSTDSFEQFF. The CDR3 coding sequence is TGCGCCAGCAGCACCGACAGTTTTGAGCAGTTCTTC.

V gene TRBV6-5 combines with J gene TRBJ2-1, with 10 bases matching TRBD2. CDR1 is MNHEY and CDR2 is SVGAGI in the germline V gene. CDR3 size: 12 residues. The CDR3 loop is CASGRDPNEQFF. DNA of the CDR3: TGTGCAAGCGGGAGGGACCCCAATGAGCAGTTCTTC.

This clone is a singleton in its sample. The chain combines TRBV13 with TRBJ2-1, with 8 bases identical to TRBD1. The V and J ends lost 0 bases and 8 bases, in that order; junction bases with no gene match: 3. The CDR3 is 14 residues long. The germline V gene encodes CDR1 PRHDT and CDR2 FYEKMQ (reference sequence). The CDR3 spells CASSLGRGRDEQFF. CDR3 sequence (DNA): TGTGCCAGCAGCTTAGGCAGGGGGCGGGATGAGCAGTTCTTC.

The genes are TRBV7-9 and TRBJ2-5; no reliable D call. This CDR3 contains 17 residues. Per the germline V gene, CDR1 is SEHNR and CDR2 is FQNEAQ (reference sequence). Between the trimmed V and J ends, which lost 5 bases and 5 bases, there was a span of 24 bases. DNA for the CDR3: TGTGCCAGCAGCGTGGCCCCCCCCGACACCGTTTGGGAGACCCAGTACTTC. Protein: CASSVAPPDTVWETQYF.

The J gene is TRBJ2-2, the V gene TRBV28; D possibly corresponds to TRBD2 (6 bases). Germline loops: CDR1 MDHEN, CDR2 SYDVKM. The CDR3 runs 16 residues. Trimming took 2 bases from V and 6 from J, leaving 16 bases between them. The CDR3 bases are TGTGCCAGCAGTTTAACCTTAATCGGAGGGGCCGGGGAGCTGTTTTTT. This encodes CASSLTLIGGAGELFF.

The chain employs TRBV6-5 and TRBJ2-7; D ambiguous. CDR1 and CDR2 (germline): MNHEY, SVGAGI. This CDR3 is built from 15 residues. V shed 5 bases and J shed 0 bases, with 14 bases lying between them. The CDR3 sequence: CASSKRLEFSYEQYF. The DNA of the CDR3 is TGTGCCAGCAGTAAAAGACTCGAGTTCTCCTACGAGCAGTACTTC.

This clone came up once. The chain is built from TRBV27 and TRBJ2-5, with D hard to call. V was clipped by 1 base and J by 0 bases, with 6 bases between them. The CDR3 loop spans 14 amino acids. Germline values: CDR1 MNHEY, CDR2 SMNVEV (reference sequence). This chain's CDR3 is CASSLYTHQETQYF. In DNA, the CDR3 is TGTGCCAGCAGTTTATACACTCACCAAGAGACCCAGTACTTC.

CDR3 protein: CASSEDSPDSYEQYF. The DNA of the CDR3 is TGTGCCAGCAGTGAAGATTCCCCGGACTCCTACGAGCAGTACTTC. This sequence joins TRBV6-1 and TRBJ2-7; no definite D call. CDR3 length equals 15 residues. V lost 1 base and J 0 bases, leaving 10 bases between the germline ends. Germline V CDR1 and CDR2: MNHNS, SASEGT.

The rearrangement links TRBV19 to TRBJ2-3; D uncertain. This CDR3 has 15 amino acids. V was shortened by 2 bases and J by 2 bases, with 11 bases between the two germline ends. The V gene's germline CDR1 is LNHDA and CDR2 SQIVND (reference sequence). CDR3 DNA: TGTGCCAGTAGTATAAAACAAGATAACACAGATACGCAGTATTTT. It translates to CASSIKQDNTDTQYF.

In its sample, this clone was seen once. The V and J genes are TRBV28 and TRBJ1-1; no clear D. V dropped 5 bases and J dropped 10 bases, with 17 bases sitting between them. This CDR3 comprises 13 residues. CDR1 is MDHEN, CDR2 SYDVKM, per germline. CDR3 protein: CASSPETTGLAFF. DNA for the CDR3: TGTGCCAGCAGTCCGGAAACGACGGGCCTAGCTTTCTTT. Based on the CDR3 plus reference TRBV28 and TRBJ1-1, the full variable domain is DVKVTQSSRYLVKRTGEKVFLECVQDMDHENMFWYRQDPGLGLRLIYFSYDVKMKEKGDIPEGYSVSREKKERFSLILESASTNQTSMYLCASSPETTGLAFFGQGTRLTVV.

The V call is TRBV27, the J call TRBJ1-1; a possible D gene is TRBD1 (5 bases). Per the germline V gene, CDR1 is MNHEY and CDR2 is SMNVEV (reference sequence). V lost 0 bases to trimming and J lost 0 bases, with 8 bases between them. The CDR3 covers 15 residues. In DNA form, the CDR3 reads TGTGCCAGCAGTTTATCATTAGGGGTGAACACTGAAGCTTTCTTT. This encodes CASSLSLGVNTEAFF.

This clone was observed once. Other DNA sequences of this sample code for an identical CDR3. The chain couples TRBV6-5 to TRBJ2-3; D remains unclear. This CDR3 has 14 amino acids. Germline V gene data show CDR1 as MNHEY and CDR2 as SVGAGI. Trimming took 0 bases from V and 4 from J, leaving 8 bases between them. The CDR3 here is CASSYSSGADTQYF. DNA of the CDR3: TGTGCCAGCAGTTACTCGAGTGGGGCAGATACGCAGTATTTT.

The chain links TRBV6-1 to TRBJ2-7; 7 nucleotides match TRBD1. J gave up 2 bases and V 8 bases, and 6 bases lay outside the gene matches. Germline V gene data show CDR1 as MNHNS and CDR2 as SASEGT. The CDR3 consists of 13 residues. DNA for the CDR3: TGTGCCAGCCGGGACAGCGCGACCTACGAGCAGTACTTC. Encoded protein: CASRDSATYEQYF.

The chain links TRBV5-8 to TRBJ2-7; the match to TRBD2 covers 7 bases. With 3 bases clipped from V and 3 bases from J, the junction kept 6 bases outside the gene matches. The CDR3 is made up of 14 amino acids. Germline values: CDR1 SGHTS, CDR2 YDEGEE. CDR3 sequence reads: CASSYEGGSYEQYF. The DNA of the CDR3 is TGTGCCAGCAGCTATGAAGGCGGGAGCTACGAGCAGTACTTC.

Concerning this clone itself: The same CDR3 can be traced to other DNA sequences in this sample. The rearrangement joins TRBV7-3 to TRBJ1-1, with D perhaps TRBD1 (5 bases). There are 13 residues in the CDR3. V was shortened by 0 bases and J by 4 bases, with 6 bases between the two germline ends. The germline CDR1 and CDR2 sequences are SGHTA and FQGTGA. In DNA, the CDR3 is TGTGCCAGCAGCTTAACTGGGGGCACTGAAGCTTTCTTT. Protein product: CASSLTGGTEAFF.

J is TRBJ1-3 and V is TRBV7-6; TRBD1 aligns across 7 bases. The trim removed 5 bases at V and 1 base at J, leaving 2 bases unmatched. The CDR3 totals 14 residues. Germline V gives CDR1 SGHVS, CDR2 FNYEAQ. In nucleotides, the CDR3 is TGTGCCAGCAGCCAGGACAGGTCTGGAAACACCATATATTTT. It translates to CASSQDRSGNTIYF.

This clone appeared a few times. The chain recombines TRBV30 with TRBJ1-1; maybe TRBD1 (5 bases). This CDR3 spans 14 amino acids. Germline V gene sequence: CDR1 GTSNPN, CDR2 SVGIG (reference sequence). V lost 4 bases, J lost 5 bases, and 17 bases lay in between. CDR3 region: CAWTRRDEWTEAFF. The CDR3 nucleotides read TGTGCCTGGACCCGCCGGGACGAGTGGACTGAAGCTTTCTTT.

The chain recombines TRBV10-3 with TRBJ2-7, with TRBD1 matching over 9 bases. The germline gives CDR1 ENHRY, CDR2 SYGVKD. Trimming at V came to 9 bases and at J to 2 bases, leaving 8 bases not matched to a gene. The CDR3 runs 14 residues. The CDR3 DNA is TGTGCCATAACCCGGGACAGGGCTCCCTACGAGCAGTACTTC. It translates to CAITRDRAPYEQYF.

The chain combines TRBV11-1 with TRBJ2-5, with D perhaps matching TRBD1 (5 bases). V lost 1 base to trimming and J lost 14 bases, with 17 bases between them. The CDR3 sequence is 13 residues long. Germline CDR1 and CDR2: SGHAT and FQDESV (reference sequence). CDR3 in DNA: TGTGCCAGCAGCTTAGGAGAGGCGGCTAGGGGATACTTC. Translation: CASSLGEAARGYF.

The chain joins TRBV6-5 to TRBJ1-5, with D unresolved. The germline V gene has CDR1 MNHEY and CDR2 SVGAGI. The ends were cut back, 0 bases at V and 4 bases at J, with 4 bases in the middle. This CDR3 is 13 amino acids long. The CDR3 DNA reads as TGTGCCAGCAGTTACTCATGGAATCAGCCCCAGCATTTT. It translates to CASSYSWNQPQHF.

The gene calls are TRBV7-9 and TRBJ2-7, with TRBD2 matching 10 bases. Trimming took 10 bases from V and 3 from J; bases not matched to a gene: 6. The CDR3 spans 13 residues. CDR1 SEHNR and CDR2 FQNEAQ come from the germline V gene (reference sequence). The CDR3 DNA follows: TGTGCCACCCGGACTAGCGGCCACTACGAGCAGTACTTC. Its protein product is CATRTSGHYEQYF.

The CDR3 sequence is CASSPHGGPGANVLTF. The CDR3 region has the DNA TGCGCCAGCAGCCCCCATGGGGGGCCGGGGGCCAACGTCCTGACTTTC. The chain is built from TRBV4-1 and TRBJ2-6; D is possibly TRBD1 or TRBD2 (6 bases each). Trimming removed 4 bases at V and 4 bases at J, with 14 bases between. Germline loops: CDR1 MGHRA, CDR2 YSYEKL. This CDR3 spans 16 amino acids.

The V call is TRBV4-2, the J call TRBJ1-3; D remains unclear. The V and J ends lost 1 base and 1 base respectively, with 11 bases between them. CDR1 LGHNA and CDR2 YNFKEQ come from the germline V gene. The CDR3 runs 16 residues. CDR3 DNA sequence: TGTGCCAGCAGCCAAGGCGGGGTAAGATCTGGAAACACCATATATTTT. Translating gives CASSQGGVRSGNTIYF.

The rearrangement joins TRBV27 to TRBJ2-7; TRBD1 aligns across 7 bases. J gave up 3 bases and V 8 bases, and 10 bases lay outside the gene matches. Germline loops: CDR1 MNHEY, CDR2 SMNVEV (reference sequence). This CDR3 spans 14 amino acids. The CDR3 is CASGGLGGNYEQYF. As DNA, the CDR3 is TGTGCCAGCGGAGGATTAGGGGGCAACTACGAGCAGTACTTC.